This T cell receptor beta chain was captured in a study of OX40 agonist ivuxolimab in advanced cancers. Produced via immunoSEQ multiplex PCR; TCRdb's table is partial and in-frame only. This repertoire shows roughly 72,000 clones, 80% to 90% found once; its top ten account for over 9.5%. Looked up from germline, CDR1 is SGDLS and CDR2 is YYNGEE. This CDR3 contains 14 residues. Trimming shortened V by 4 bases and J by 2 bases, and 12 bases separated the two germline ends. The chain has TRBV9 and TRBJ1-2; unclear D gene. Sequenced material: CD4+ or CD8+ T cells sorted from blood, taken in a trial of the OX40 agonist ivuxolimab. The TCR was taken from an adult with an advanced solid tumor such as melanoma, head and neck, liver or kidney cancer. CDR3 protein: CASSPPSVNYGYTF. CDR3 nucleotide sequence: TGTGCCAGCAGCCCTCCCTCGGTGAACTATGGCTACACCTTC.